This T cell receptor beta chain was observed in a study of OX40 agonist ivuxolimab in advanced cancers. Across the study: Under the entry rules, prior anti-PD-1, anti-PD-L1 or anti-CTLA-4 therapy was allowed, and approximately 40% had some. Findings of the study overall: Relative to CD4+ cells, CD8+ T cells on average had more expanded clones. The 0.1-3.0 mg/kg partial responders had among the lowest clonal expansion. Clones of CD4+ and CD8+ blood T cells grew by week 6 at doses of 0.1 to 3.0 mg/kg.

Points on this clone: What it binds is unknown.

The V end was cut by 0 bases, the J end by 5 bases, with 15 bases between. Germline assignment: CDR1 SGHRS and CDR2 YFSETQ. This CDR3 is 15 amino acids long. The assay was immunoSEQ multiplex PCR, and TCRdb's table has in-frame clones only and misses some. This table has tens of thousands of clones, about 88% appearing once. The receptor was derived from an adult with an advanced solid tumor such as melanoma, head and neck, liver or kidney cancer. The chain is built from TRBV5-1 and TRBJ2-7; D possibly corresponds to TRBD2 (6 bases). Here the sequenced sample was CD4+ or CD8+ T cells sorted from blood, taken in a trial of the OX40 agonist ivuxolimab. CDR3 sequence (DNA): TGCGCCAGCAGCTTGGGGGGAGGTACTGTCCACGAGCAGTACTTC. This sequence encodes CASSLGGGTVHEQYF.